This T cell receptor (beta chain) was observed in a study of T cell responses to AZD1222 COVID-19 vaccine. V lost 3 bases and J lost 7, with 7 bases in between. CDR3 size: 12 residues. CDR1 is MDHEN, CDR2 SYDVKM, per germline. Data came from immunoSEQ multiplex PCR; TCRdb stores just in-frame clones and leaves some out. The sample lists 100,000 to 150,000 clones, 86% seen once, with 3% in the top ten. This chain joins TRBV28 and TRBJ1-5, with D unresolved. The sample in question was peripheral blood, obtained 28 days after the second AZD1222 dose. This TCR derives from an adult who received the AZD1222 COVID-19 vaccine. The CDR3 coding sequence is TGTGCCAGCAGTTTCCACCGACAGCCCCAGCATTTT. Protein product: CASSFHRQPQHF.